The next 14 T cell receptor beta chains were all read from a single sample in a study of cytomegalovirus exposure and HLA in healthy donors. This table comes from immunoSEQ multiplex PCR, and its TCRdb copy is limited to in-frame clones, with some not included. This repertoire shows 150,000 to 200,000 clones, approximately 85% found once; its top ten account for approximately 1.5%. Sample: PBMCs. The source is a woman aged 18-29 years in good health and CMV-seronegative.

The V gene is TRBV6-5, the J gene TRBJ2-1, with D possibly matching TRBD2 (5 bases). Trimming shortened V by 6 bases and J by 5 bases, and 11 bases separated the two germline ends. Germline V gene lookup returns CDR1 MNHEY and CDR2 SVGAGI. This CDR3 is built from 13 residues. For the CDR3, the DNA is TGTGCCAGCAGCCGAGGGTTGGACAATGAGCAGTTCTTC. Protein sequence: CASSRGLDNEQFF.

The chain has TRBV5-1 and TRBJ1-1; possibly TRBD1 for D (6 bases). Germline loops: CDR1 SGHRS, CDR2 YFSETQ. This CDR3 has 16 residues. V lost 0 bases and J 0 bases, leaving 12 bases between the germline ends. The CDR3 spells CASSLGAGVLNTEAFF. For the CDR3, the DNA is TGCGCCAGCAGCTTGGGGGCAGGGGTGTTGAACACTGAAGCTTTCTTT.

The rearrangement uses TRBV7-9 and TRBJ2-2; 12 positions agree with TRBD2. The junction had 5 bases not matched to a gene; V was cut back by 5 bases and J by 4 bases. This CDR3 region has 16 residues. In germline, CDR1 is SEHNR, CDR2 FQNEAQ (reference sequence). CDR3 sequence (DNA): TGTGCCAGCAGCATGACTAGCGGGGGACCCACCGGGGAGCTGTTTTTT. This sequence encodes CASSMTSGGPTGELFF.

V is TRBV7-2 and J is TRBJ2-2, with D perhaps TRBD2 (5 bases). The CDR3 runs to 13 residues. Germline V gene sequence: CDR1 SGHTA, CDR2 FQGNSA. V gave up 5 bases and J gave up 6 bases, with 10 bases separating them. CDR3 bases: TGTGCCAGCAGCCAGAGGGTAGCCGGGGAGCTGTTTTTT. Translating gives CASSQRVAGELFF.

V is TRBV10-3 and J is TRBJ1-2; TRBD1 matches 9 bases. This CDR3 is 15 amino acids long. From germline, CDR1 is ENHRY and CDR2 SYGVKD. Trimming cost V 11 bases and J 1 base; bases outside gene matches: 11. CDR3 residues: CAVTPGQGHNYGYTF. The DNA of the CDR3 is TGTGCCGTGACCCCGGGACAGGGACATAACTATGGCTACACCTTC.

The rearrangement links TRBV5-6 to TRBJ2-6; D not certain. V lost 1 base and J 3 bases, leaving 8 bases between the germline ends. CDR3 length: 15 residues. The V gene's germline CDR1 is SGHDT and CDR2 YYEEEE. CDR3 in amino acids: CASSLFGFGANVLTF. In DNA, the CDR3 is TGTGCCAGCAGCTTGTTCGGTTTTGGGGCCAACGTCCTGACTTTC.

The chain links TRBV6-6 to TRBJ2-7; TRBD2 matches at 11 bases. Germline V gives CDR1 MNHNY, CDR2 SVGAGI (reference sequence). This CDR3 spans 14 amino acids. The J segment lost 4 bases and the V segment lost 5 bases, leaving 4 bases of the junction unmatched. The CDR3 DNA follows: TGTGCCAGCAGTAGAACTAGCGGGGGTTACGAGCAGTACTTC. This translates into CASSRTSGGYEQYF.

This chain uses TRBV6-6 with TRBJ1-2; D gene unclear. This CDR3 has 14 residues. Trimming stripped 7 bases from V and 4 bases from J, with 16 bases between. In germline, CDR1 is MNHNY, CDR2 SVGAGI (reference sequence). The CDR3 reads CASNGPDEPYGYTF. As DNA, the CDR3 is TGTGCCAGCAATGGGCCGGATGAGCCCTATGGCTACACCTTC.

This chain connects TRBV7-2 to TRBJ2-3; 11 bases fit TRBD2. Germline V lookup: CDR1 SGHTA, CDR2 FQGNSA. J gave up 2 bases and V 1 base, and 2 bases lay outside the gene matches. The CDR3 loop spans 16 amino acids. CDR3 bases: TGTGCCAGCAGCTTAGGGGGACTAGCGGCCACAGATACGCAGTATTTT. Its translation: CASSLGGLAATDTQYF.

The chain has TRBV4-1 and TRBJ1-1; possible D gene TRBD1, 6 bases. CDR3 length: 16 residues. Trimming left V 4 bases short and J 0 bases short, with 15 bases between. The germline gives CDR1 MGHRA, CDR2 YSYEKL. The CDR3 coding sequence is TGCGCCAGCAGCCCCCTGGGGGGGGCCATGAACACTGAAGCTTTCTTT. Its protein product is CASSPLGGAMNTEAFF.

The V call is TRBV4-1, the J call TRBJ2-2, with 9 bases identical to TRBD1. The CDR3 sequence is 17 residues long. Germline V lookup: CDR1 MGHRA, CDR2 YSYEKL. The J segment lost 5 bases and the V segment lost 2 bases, leaving 9 bases of the junction unmatched. The CDR3, as DNA: TGCGCCAGCAGCCAAATACAGGGGGCGGTTGGGACCGGGGAGCTGTTTTTT. It is translated as CASSQIQGAVGTGELFF.

The J gene is TRBJ2-7, the V gene TRBV4-2, with D maybe TRBD2 (5 bases). Germline V gives CDR1 LGHNA, CDR2 YNFKEQ. V gave up 0 bases and J gave up 3 bases, with 12 bases separating them. The CDR3 is made up of 15 amino acids. CDR3 in DNA: TGTGCCAGCAGCCAAGATGGACTCAATGTCTACGAGCAGTACTTC. It codes for CASSQDGLNVYEQYF.

This chain uses TRBV13 with TRBJ2-7; a weak D match, TRBD2 (7 bases). The V gene's germline CDR1 is PRHDT and CDR2 FYEKMQ (reference sequence). The ends were cut back, 0 bases at V and 8 bases at J, with 14 bases in the middle. The CDR3 runs to 14 residues. The CDR3 loop is CASSLGGGAWKQYF. Here the CDR3 DNA reads TGTGCCAGCAGCTTAGGAGGGGGGGCCTGGAAGCAGTACTTC.

V is TRBV6-5 and J is TRBJ1-5; perhaps TRBD1 as D (5 bases). The V and J ends lost 0 bases and 9 bases respectively, with 18 bases between them. Germline V gene data show CDR1 as MNHEY and CDR2 as SVGAGI. CDR3 length: 16 residues. The CDR3 sequence: CASSYSYKGGVRPQHF. CDR3 DNA: TGTGCCAGCAGTTACTCGTATAAGGGAGGGGTGAGGCCCCAGCATTTT.